Below, 31 T cell receptor beta chains from the same sample are listed, as sequenced in a study of cytomegalovirus exposure and HLA in healthy donors. In the PCR, 60 Vbeta and 13 Jbeta primers were used. Assay: immunoSEQ multiplex PCR; the TCRdb copy retains only in-frame clones and omits some. Among over 150,000 clones listed, over 70% were seen once. The specimen sequenced was PBMCs. These receptors all stem from a man aged 25-40 years in good health and CMV-seropositive.

The rearrangement uses TRBV13 and TRBJ1-3; D remains unclear. The CDR3 runs 15 residues. CDR1 is PRHDT and CDR2 is FYEKMQ in the germline V gene (reference sequence). V lost 5 bases and J 0 bases, leaving 11 bases between the germline ends. The DNA for the CDR3 is TGTGCCAGCAGCCGAGGAGGGAGCTCTGGAAACACCATATATTTT. Translated, it gives CASSRGGSSGNTIYF.

The J gene is TRBJ2-1, the V gene TRBV6-1; 12 positions agree with TRBD2. Germline CDR1 and CDR2: MNHNS and SASEGT. V lost 2 bases to trimming and J lost 8 bases; unmatched junction nucleotides: 1. The CDR3 is made up of 14 amino acids. The CDR3 spells CASSELAGGDEQFF. The CDR3 bases are TGTGCCAGCAGTGAACTAGCGGGAGGGGATGAGCAGTTCTTC.

The chain recombines TRBV2 with TRBJ2-2; 8 bases fit TRBD2. Germline CDR1 reads SNHLY; CDR2 reads FYNNEI. The CDR3 is made up of 16 amino acids. The J segment lost 0 bases and the V segment lost 2 bases, leaving 2 bases of the junction unmatched. The CDR3 DNA sequence: TGTGCCAGCAGTGAACTAGCGGGTTCGAACACCGGGGAGCTGTTTTTT. Its protein is CASSELAGSNTGELFF.

This clone was seen a few times. The chain uses TRBV12-5 and TRBJ2-5, with 9 bases that match TRBD2. The J call may be in error: the DNA end matches TRBJ2-7 better. The CDR3 is 15 residues long. Germline V gives CDR1 LGHNT, CDR2 FRNRAP. CDR3 DNA sequence: TGTGCTAGTGGTCCCCGGACTAGCGTGTCCTACGAGCAGTACTTC. It encodes CASGPRTSVSYEQYF.

The rearrangement joins TRBV6-5 to TRBJ2-3; 7 nucleotides agree with TRBD1. The CDR3 runs 15 residues. Germline CDR1 is MNHEY and CDR2 is SVGAGI. The V and J ends lost 0 bases and 4 bases, in that order; junction bases with no gene match: 4. CDR3 region: CASSYSRQGADTQYF. CDR3 nucleotides: TGTGCCAGCAGTTACTCGCGTCAGGGGGCAGATACGCAGTATTTT.

The genes are TRBV30 and TRBJ2-3, with 12 bases aligning to TRBD2. The V and J ends lost 0 bases and 3 bases, in that order; junction bases with no gene match: 7. The CDR3 has 17 amino acids. Germline V CDR1 and CDR2: GTSNPN, SVGIG (reference sequence). The CDR3 sequence is CAWSVPSGRAGTDTQYF. CDR3 bases: TGTGCCTGGAGTGTACCTAGCGGGAGGGCCGGGACAGATACGCAGTATTTT.

The V and J genes are TRBV5-1 and TRBJ2-3; TRBD1 matches 10 bases. With 4 bases clipped from V and 6 bases from J, the junction kept 5 bases outside the gene matches. Germline loops: CDR1 SGHRS, CDR2 YFSETQ. The CDR3 has 14 residues. In DNA form, the CDR3 reads TGCGCCAGCAGCAGGGACAGGGGAATTGATACGCAGTATTTT. Translating gives CASSRDRGIDTQYF.

This chain connects TRBV30 to TRBJ2-4; a possible D gene is TRBD2 (6 bases). Per the germline V gene, CDR1 is GTSNPN and CDR2 is SVGIG (reference sequence). Trimming took 8 bases from V and 9 from J, leaving 20 bases between them. The CDR3 is 13 residues long. Here the CDR3 DNA reads TGTGCCAGATCTAAGACTAGATTGGGCATTCAGTACTTC. Translated, it gives CARSKTRLGIQYF.

Only one count was recorded for this clone. The CDR3 nucleotides read TGTGCCAGTTCGACCGACGGGACCTACAATGAGCAGTTCTTC. Residues: CASSTDGTYNEQFF. The V gene is TRBV6-5, the J gene TRBJ2-1; maybe TRBD2 (5 bases). Trimming removed 9 bases at V and 2 bases at J, with 14 bases between. CDR1 is MNHEY and CDR2 is SVGAGI in the germline V gene. This CDR3 region has 14 residues.

This sequence joins TRBV6-5 and TRBJ2-3; 9 bases agree with TRBD2. The CDR3 runs 13 residues. Germline V gives CDR1 MNHEY, CDR2 SVGAGI. The V gene end was trimmed by 11 bases and the J gene end by 6 bases; junction bases not matched to a gene: 9. The CDR3 spells CAHWLAGRDTQYF. As DNA, the CDR3 is TGTGCCCATTGGCTAGCGGGAAGGGATACGCAGTATTTT.

In its sample, this clone was seen a few times. The V and J genes are TRBV5-6 and TRBJ2-7, with 7 bases that match TRBD2. The junction had 10 bases not matched to a gene; V was cut back by 4 bases and J by 0 bases. Per the germline V gene, CDR1 is SGHDT and CDR2 is YYEEEE. The CDR3 is made up of 16 amino acids. The CDR3 reads CASSPGGRENSYEQYF. For the CDR3, the DNA is TGTGCCAGCAGCCCCGGGGGGAGGGAGAACTCCTACGAGCAGTACTTC.

The genes are TRBV4-1 and TRBJ2-3; D uncertain. V lost 1 base, J lost 10 bases, and 12 bases lay in between. This CDR3 has 13 residues. CDR1 and CDR2 from the germline V gene are MGHRA and YSYEKL. As DNA, the CDR3 is TGCGCCAGCAGCCAAGTTCTCTTAGAGGCGCAGTATTTT. This sequence encodes CASSQVLLEAQYF.

V gene TRBV30 combines with J gene TRBJ2-7; D is perhaps TRBD1 (7 bases). This CDR3 contains 14 residues. The V gene's germline CDR1 is GTSNPN and CDR2 SVGIG (reference sequence). Trimming removed 4 bases at V and 2 bases at J, with 15 bases between. CDR3 amino acids: CAWTTQGGAYEQYF. DNA for the CDR3: TGTGCCTGGACTACCCAGGGGGGCGCCTACGAGCAGTACTTC.

V and J are TRBV6-6 and TRBJ1-4; perhaps TRBD1 as D (5 bases). V was trimmed by 5 bases and J by 6 bases, leaving 10 bases between them. This CDR3 contains 13 residues. Germline CDR1 MNHNY, CDR2 SVGAGI (reference sequence). The CDR3 bases are TGTGCCAGCAGTCAACGGGGGGATGAAAAACTGTTTTTT. This gives the protein CASSQRGDEKLFF.

The chain has TRBV4-1 and TRBJ2-1, with TRBD2 matching 9 bases. Looked up from germline, CDR1 is MGHRA and CDR2 is YSYEKL. V lost 4 bases and J lost 7; bases outside the gene matches: 5. This CDR3 has 14 amino acids. CDR3 DNA sequence: TGCGCCAGCAGCCCGGGACTAGCTTGGAATGAGCAGTTCTTC. Its protein product is CASSPGLAWNEQFF.

This clone turned up a few times. The rearrangement joins TRBV9 to TRBJ2-7; TRBD1 aligns across 7 bases. The ends lost 4 bases at V and 3 bases at J; junction bases unmatched: 10. Germline CDR1 and CDR2: SGDLS and YYNGEE. The CDR3 length is 15 residues. The DNA of the CDR3 is TGTGCCAGCAGCAAAGAGGGGGCGGTTAACTACGAGCAGTACTTC. Translation gives CASSKEGAVNYEQYF. The entire variable domain, with the rest obtained from reference TRBV9 and TRBJ2-7, is as follows: DSGVTQTPKHLITATGQRVTLRCSPRSGDLSVYWYQQSLDQGLQFLIQYYNGEERAKGNILERFSAQQFPDLHSELNLSSLELGDSALYFCASSKEGAVNYEQYFGPGTRLTVT.

The CDR3: CASSSTTGFSGNTIYF. CDR3 bases: TGTGCCAGCAGTTCGACCACAGGATTCTCTGGAAACACCATATATTTT. V gene TRBV6-6 combines with J gene TRBJ1-3; maybe TRBD1 (5 bases). CDR3 length equals 16 residues. The V gene lost 4 bases and the J gene lost 0 bases, with 13 bases spanning the gap. CDR1 and CDR2 from the germline V gene are MNHNY and SVGAGI (reference sequence).

The chain links TRBV30 to TRBJ2-7; 8 bases agree with TRBD2. This CDR3 has 14 amino acids. Germline CDR1 and CDR2: GTSNPN and SVGIG (reference sequence). Trimming removed 0 bases from V and 6 bases from J; junction bases left unmatched: 7. The CDR3 spells CAWSVGREVSEQYF. In DNA form, the CDR3 reads TGTGCCTGGAGTGTTGGGCGGGAGGTCTCCGAGCAGTACTTC.

The gene calls are TRBV6-5 and TRBJ2-1; D ambiguous. CDR1 and CDR2 (germline): MNHEY, SVGAGI. This CDR3 comprises 15 residues. V shed 4 bases and J shed 7 bases, with 17 bases lying between them. The CDR3 DNA sequence: TGTGCCAGCAGTTCCTTACCCACAATGCGGAATGAGCAGTTCTTC. Its protein is CASSSLPTMRNEQFF.

In this sample, this clone turned up a few times. The chain uses TRBV2 and TRBJ1-1; D gene unclear. Germline V gene data show CDR1 as SNHLY and CDR2 as FYNNEI. The length of the CDR3 is 15 residues. Trimming took off 6 bases at V and 1 base at J, with 15 bases between the two ends. The CDR3 here is CASSGRLPTNTEAFF. DNA for the CDR3: TGTGCCAGCAGCGGGAGGCTGCCGACGAACACTGAAGCTTTCTTT.

V gene TRBV6-1 combines with J gene TRBJ1-2; 12 bases match TRBD1. The V segment lost 5 bases and the J segment 5 bases; nucleotides outside the gene matches: 6. Germline V gene sequence: CDR1 MNHNS, CDR2 SASEGT. This CDR3 region has 15 residues. Written as DNA, the CDR3 is TGTGCCAGCAGTCCGTGGGGACAGGGGGCTTATGGCTACACCTTC. It yields the protein CASSPWGQGAYGYTF.

The rearrangement links TRBV5-1 to TRBJ2-5; 12 bases are a match to TRBD2. V lost 5 bases, J lost 3 bases, and 8 bases stayed unmatched. Per germline, CDR1 SGHRS and CDR2 YFSETQ. CDR3 length equals 16 residues. CDR3 in amino acids: CASSHGGLAGKETQYF. The DNA for the CDR3 is TGCGCCAGCAGTCACGGGGGACTAGCGGGTAAAGAGACCCAGTACTTC.

The chain recombines TRBV6-5 with TRBJ1-1; 10 nucleotides align to TRBD1. The ends lost 0 bases at V and 4 bases at J; junction bases unmatched: 5. This CDR3 has 16 residues. The germline V gene encodes CDR1 MNHEY and CDR2 SVGAGI. CDR3 sequence (DNA): TGTGCCAGCAGTTACTCAATAGGGGACAGGGGCACTGAAGCTTTCTTT. Amino acids: CASSYSIGDRGTEAFF.

The chain joins TRBV6-1 to TRBJ1-1; D is uncertain. V dropped 3 bases and J dropped 0 bases, with 8 bases sitting between them. Per germline, CDR1 MNHNS and CDR2 SASEGT. CDR3 size: 14 residues. The CDR3 sequence: CASSESTVNTEAFF. CDR3 DNA sequence: TGTGCCAGCAGTGAGTCCACGGTGAACACTGAAGCTTTCTTT.

V gene TRBV7-6 combines with J gene TRBJ2-2; D gene ambiguous. Germline assignment: CDR1 SGHVS and CDR2 FNYEAQ. The V and J ends lost 3 bases and 2 bases respectively, with 7 bases between them. The CDR3 has 14 amino acids. The CDR3 sequence is CASSFGGNTGELFF. CDR3 coding DNA: TGTGCCAGCAGCTTCGGCGGCAACACCGGGGAGCTGTTTTTT.

The chain combines TRBV11-2 with TRBJ2-2, with D maybe TRBD2 (6 bases). V shed 5 bases and J shed 6 bases, with 13 bases lying between them. The CDR3 has 14 residues. From germline, CDR1 is SGHAT and CDR2 FQNNGV. The CDR3 sequence: CASSPQIAAGELFF. The CDR3 nucleotides are TGTGCCAGCAGCCCGCAAATAGCGGCCGGGGAGCTGTTTTTT.

This clone is a singleton in its sample. The chain couples TRBV15 to TRBJ2-3; possibly TRBD2 for D (6 bases). V shed 1 base and J shed 1 base, with 21 bases lying between them. The CDR3 is 19 residues long. Germline assignment: CDR1 LNHNV and CDR2 YYDKDF (reference sequence). CDR3 in DNA: TGTGCCACCAGCAGAGCGGGCGGTTATGCGGGGCGGCGCACAGATACGCAGTATTTT. Translated: CATSRAGGYAGRRTDTQYF. Looking up the rest from reference TRBV15 and TRBJ2-3 gives the full variable domain: DAMVIQNPRYQVTQFGKPVTLSCSQTLNHNVMYWYQQKSSQAPKLLFHYYDKDFNNEADTPDNFQSRRPNTSFCFLDIRSPGLGDTAMYLCATSRAGGYAGRRTDTQYFGPGTRLTVL.

The rearrangement joins TRBV2 to TRBJ2-3, with a weak D call TRBD1 (5 bases). Germline V lookup: CDR1 SNHLY, CDR2 FYNNEI. The V end lost 3 bases, the J end lost 6 bases, and 7 bases lay between the germline ends. There are 12 residues in the CDR3. CDR3 sequence: CASSDPGDTQYF. For the CDR3, the DNA is TGTGCCAGCAGTGATCCAGGGGATACGCAGTATTTT.

The chain combines TRBV5-4 with TRBJ2-5; 7 bases are shared with TRBD1. The J call could be wrong; TRBJ2-7 is a better fit for the DNA end. The CDR3 is 13 amino acids. Germline CDR1 and CDR2: SGHNT and YYREEE (reference sequence). CDR3 sequence: CASSPGTVYEQYF. CDR3 sequence (DNA): TGTGCCAGCAGCCCCGGGACAGTCTACGAGCAGTACTTC.

In DNA, the CDR3 is TGTGCCAGTAGTATAGCAGGGGGCTATGGCTACACCTTC. Its protein product is CASSIAGGYGYTF. This chain uses TRBV19 with TRBJ1-2; 7 bases fit TRBD1. Germline lookup yields CDR1 LNHDA and CDR2 SQIVND (reference sequence). The CDR3 spans 13 residues. Losses at the gene ends were 1 base for V and 4 bases for J; bases not matched to a gene: 0.

The chain has TRBV7-2 and TRBJ2-2; 8 nucleotides match TRBD1. Germline loops: CDR1 SGHTA, CDR2 FQGNSA. Germline trimming cut 4 bases from V and 1 base from J; bases unmatched to any gene: 2. The CDR3 runs to 15 residues. The CDR3 spells CASSSGTGNTGELFF. CDR3 DNA: TGTGCCAGCAGCTCTGGGACAGGGAACACCGGGGAGCTGTTTTTT.